The following is a T cell receptor beta chain sequence with its context. Its antigen is undetermined. The sample originates from a study of cytomegalovirus exposure and HLA in healthy donors. Study observations and caveats: Presence/absence analyses treated sequencing depth as roughly uniform across donors. According to the study, approximately 150 TCR beta chains were cytomegalovirus-associated. It was shown in a later analysis that HLA-associated TCR beta chains were more clonally expanded than other, equally common chains. Published work reported that the classifier diagnosed cytomegalovirus status with high specificity and sensitivity.

The CDR3 runs to 11 residues. CDR1 is MNHEY, CDR2 SVGAGI, per germline. Trimming shortened V by 8 bases and J by 8 bases, and 12 bases separated the two germline ends. PCR involved 60 Vbeta and 13 Jbeta primers. Here immunoSEQ multiplex PCR was the method, and the copy in TCRdb shows in-frame clones only, minus some. The sample lists under 200,000 clones; 75% to 80% were seen once. Sequenced material: PBMCs. This receptor was identified in a woman aged 40-49 years in good health and CMV-seronegative. The rearrangement links TRBV6-5 to TRBJ1-2; D is possibly TRBD1 (5 bases). DNA of the CDR3: TGTGCCAGCGGGGCAGGGCGAGGCTACACCTTC. This codes for CASGAGRGYTF.